A single sample is the source of the 27 T cell receptor beta chains below, sequenced in a study of shared clonotypes between healthy human individuals (dated by TCRdb to 2019 to 2021). Libraries came from the immunoSEQ multiplex PCR assay. TCRdb limited this immuneACCESS table to in-frame rearrangements with V and J called. A share of clones is missing; checked studies link under half to unresolved V genes, and the rest is unexplained. The sample table records about 2 million clones; about 95% of these occur just once. Around 0.13% of the sample comes from the top ten. Input material: naive CD4+ T cells sorted from blood. This specimen's cell subset or site label, interpreted: CD45RA+ positively selected. The receptors stem from a man aged 18-30 years in good health.

The V gene is TRBV6-5, the J gene TRBJ2-1, with a tentative D call TRBD2 (6 bases). Germline assignment: CDR1 MNHEY and CDR2 SVGAGI. This CDR3 has 14 amino acids. V shed 0 bases and J shed 6 bases, with 9 bases lying between them. The CDR3 nucleotides read TGTGCCAGCAGTTACTCGAGGAGGGTCAATGAGCAGTTCTTC. This encodes CASSYSRRVNEQFF.

This sequence joins TRBV14 and TRBJ1-1; a possible D gene is TRBD1 (6 bases). Germline V gives CDR1 SGHDN, CDR2 FVKESK. The CDR3 runs 14 residues. The ends were cut back, 10 bases at V and 0 bases at J, with 15 bases in the middle. The DNA for the CDR3 is TGTGCCACCAGAAGGGGGAACATGAACACTGAAGCTTTCTTT. Its protein product is CATRRGNMNTEAFF.

The CDR3 spells CASSRETVTYEQYF. In DNA, the CDR3 is TGTGCCAGCTCACGAGAGACGGTAACCTACGAGCAGTACTTC. The rearrangement links TRBV18 to TRBJ2-7; D not resolved. This CDR3 has 14 amino acids. Germline-derived CDR1 and CDR2 are KGHSH and LQKENI. V lost 4 bases and J lost 2, with 12 bases in between.

The chain has TRBV4-1 and TRBJ2-3, with 8 positions matching TRBD2. V lost 0 bases, J lost 3 bases, and 8 bases stayed unmatched. The germline CDR1 and CDR2 sequences are MGHRA and YSYEKL. The CDR3 spans 17 residues. CDR3 sequence: CASSQDRAGGLTDTQYF. CDR3 nucleotide sequence: TGCGCCAGCAGCCAAGATCGGGCGGGGGGTTTGACAGATACGCAGTATTTT.

The chain combines TRBV10-3 with TRBJ2-6, with unresolved D. The CDR3 covers 19 residues. Between the trimmed V and J ends, which lost 2 bases and 0 bases, there was a span of 17 bases. Germline CDR1 and CDR2: ENHRY and SYGVKD. The CDR3 loop is CAISEREQDQSSGANVLTF. In nucleotides, the CDR3 is TGTGCCATCAGTGAGAGAGAACAAGACCAAAGCTCTGGGGCCAACGTCCTGACTTTC.

The chain links TRBV6-6 to TRBJ2-7; 9 positions agree with TRBD1. The CDR3 runs to 14 residues. Germline CDR1 and CDR2: MNHNY and SVGAGI (reference sequence). J lost 9 bases, V lost 6 bases, and 12 bases had no gene match. CDR3 residues: CASSRDRDRDGQYF. The DNA of the CDR3 is TGTGCCAGCAGCCGGGACAGGGACAGAGACGGGCAGTACTTC.

As regards this clone: Other nucleotide sequences from this sample produce the same CDR3. J is TRBJ1-2 and V is TRBV9; 10 positions match TRBD1. The CDR3 totals 13 residues. From germline, CDR1 is SGDLS and CDR2 YYNGEE. The V and J ends lost 3 bases and 4 bases, in that order; junction bases with no gene match: 0. The CDR3 nucleotides are TGTGCCAGCAGCGGGACAGGGGGCTATGGCTACACCTTC. Protein product: CASSGTGGYGYTF.

Comments on this clone: A much more abundant neighbour one base away suggests this may be a read error. At the DNA level, this CDR3 is encoded by other sequences in the same sample as well. The chain has TRBV10-3 and TRBJ2-5; the D is unclear. From germline, CDR1 is ENHRY and CDR2 SYGVKD. The CDR3 is made up of 11 amino acids. Trimming removed 2 bases from V and 4 bases from J, with 2 bases in between. The chain's CDR3 is CAISERETQYF. The CDR3 nucleotides are TGTGCCATCAGTGAGAGAGAGACCCAGTACTTC.

The rearrangement links TRBV6-1 to TRBJ1-3; no definite D call. Per germline, CDR1 MNHNS and CDR2 SASEGT. CDR3 length: 15 residues. V dropped 7 bases and J dropped 0 bases, with 13 bases sitting between them. For the CDR3, the DNA is TGTGCCAGCAAGAAGGACGGAGCCTCTGGAAACACCATATATTTT. It yields the protein CASKKDGASGNTIYF.

The chain links TRBV6-6 to TRBJ1-5; the match to TRBD1 covers 9 bases. Per the germline V gene, CDR1 is MNHNY and CDR2 is SVGAGI (reference sequence). The V and J ends lost 2 bases and 4 bases, in that order; junction bases with no gene match: 3. The CDR3 loop spans 15 amino acids. The CDR3 nucleotides read TGTGCCAGCAGTTACCCCGGACAGGGGAATCAGCCCCAGCATTTT. Encoded protein: CASSYPGQGNQPQHF.

V gene TRBV6-6 combines with J gene TRBJ1-2; 8 bases align to TRBD1. The CDR3 consists of 16 residues. Per germline, CDR1 MNHNY and CDR2 SVGAGI (reference sequence). The ends lost 2 bases at V and 5 bases at J; junction bases unmatched: 10. As DNA, the CDR3 is TGTGCCAGCAGTTACCCCGGACAGGGCCCTATATATGGCTACACCTTC. It yields the protein CASSYPGQGPIYGYTF.

This clone was counted a single time. The chain combines TRBV7-9 with TRBJ2-1; TRBD2 agrees at 8 bases. Trimming at V came to 1 base and at J to 9 bases, leaving 8 bases not matched to a gene. Per germline, CDR1 SEHNR and CDR2 FQNEAQ (reference sequence). CDR3 length equals 15 residues. This CDR3 is CASSLVTAGDSEQFF. CDR3 DNA: TGTGCCAGCAGCTTAGTGACAGCGGGAGACAGTGAGCAGTTCTTC.

The J gene is TRBJ1-2, the V gene TRBV28; D perhaps matches TRBD1 (5 bases). CDR3 size: 16 residues. Germline CDR1 is MDHEN and CDR2 is SYDVKM. Trimming removed 6 bases from V and 0 bases from J, with 17 bases in between. Here the CDR3 reads CASSLGGGGTNYGYTF. CDR3 bases: TGTGCCAGCAGCCTTGGGGGGGGAGGAACTAACTATGGCTACACCTTC.

This sequence joins TRBV10-3 and TRBJ1-1; TRBD1 is a possible D gene (5 bases). CDR1 ENHRY and CDR2 SYGVKD come from the germline V gene. The V end was cut by 6 bases, the J end by 5 bases, with 16 bases between. The CDR3 loop spans 14 amino acids. The CDR3 spells CAIRRGEGRTEAFF. The CDR3 DNA reads as TGTGCCATCAGACGGGGGGAGGGCAGGACTGAAGCTTTCTTT.

This chain connects TRBV7-8 to TRBJ2-1; tentatively, D is TRBD2 (5 bases). The CDR3 loop spans 16 amino acids. Looked up from germline, CDR1 is SGHVS and CDR2 is FQNEAQ. Trimming took off 4 bases at V and 2 bases at J, with 15 bases between the two ends. The CDR3 coding sequence is TGTGCCAGCAGCTCGAGACTTCCCGGGGCCTACAATGAGCAGTTCTTC. Protein sequence: CASSSRLPGAYNEQFF.

Written as DNA, the CDR3 is TGTGCCTGGAGTGTACGGACAAGCGAGGCCGAGCAGTACTTC. It specifies CAWSVRTSEAEQYF. J is TRBJ2-7 and V is TRBV30; D might be TRBD1 (5 bases). This CDR3 comprises 14 residues. Trimming removed 0 bases from V and 6 bases from J, with 15 bases in between. Germline V gene lookup returns CDR1 GTSNPN and CDR2 SVGIG (reference sequence).

Regarding this clone: This sample also contains other DNA sequences that code for the same CDR3. The chain joins TRBV7-9 to TRBJ1-2; unclear D gene. Germline V lookup: CDR1 SEHNR, CDR2 FQNEAQ (reference sequence). The CDR3 extends over 12 amino acids. Deletions cut 5 bases from V and 3 bases from J, with 7 bases between. In nucleotides, the CDR3 is TGTGCCAGCAGCCCGGGCGACTATGGCTACACCTTC. Encoded protein: CASSPGDYGYTF. The variable domain in full, with the rest retrieved from reference TRBV7-9 and TRBJ1-2, is DTGVSQNPRHKITKRGQNVTFRCDPISEHNRLYWYRQTLGQGPEFLTYFQNEAQLEKSRLLSDRFSAERPKGSFSTLEIQRTEQGDSAMYLCASSPGDYGYTFGSGTRLTVV.

The V gene is TRBV6-5, the J gene TRBJ2-3; TRBD2 agrees at 12 bases. J lost 6 bases, V lost 6 bases, and 7 bases had no gene match. The CDR3 is made up of 15 amino acids. CDR1 and CDR2 (germline): MNHEY, SVGAGI. The CDR3 is CASRPGLAGMDTQYF. Here the CDR3 DNA reads TGTGCCAGCAGGCCAGGACTAGCGGGGATGGATACGCAGTATTTT.

V is TRBV14 and J is TRBJ1-2; D gene unclear. The CDR3 runs to 13 residues. In germline, CDR1 is SGHDN, CDR2 FVKESK. V lost 1 base and J 6 bases, leaving 9 bases between the germline ends. The CDR3 DNA follows: TGTGCCAGCAGCCAAGGCGCCTGGGATGGCTACACCTTC. Residues: CASSQGAWDGYTF. Full variable domain (remainder filled in from reference TRBV14 and TRBJ1-2): EAGVTQFPSHSVIEKGQTVTLRCDPISGHDNLYWYRRVMGKEIKFLLHFVKESKQDESGMPNNRFLAERTGGTYSTLKVQPAELEDSGVYFCASSQGAWDGYTFGSGTRLTVV.

The chain joins TRBV11-2 to TRBJ1-6; D is ambiguous. CDR3 length equals 15 residues. Germline CDR1 and CDR2: SGHAT and FQNNGV. Trimming cost V 1 base and J 4 bases, with 8 bases left between them. The CDR3 protein is CASSLGEFYNSPLHF. The DNA of the CDR3 is TGTGCCAGCAGCTTAGGGGAGTTTTATAATTCACCCCTCCACTTT.

This clone was seen a single time. The chain links TRBV7-9 to TRBJ1-1; D is unresolved. V was pared by 9 bases and J by 5 bases, with 10 bases between. This CDR3 is 11 amino acids long. Germline V gene data show CDR1 as SEHNR and CDR2 as FQNEAQ (reference sequence). The CDR3 is CASTLDTEAFF. CDR3 bases: TGTGCCAGTACGCTGGATACTGAAGCTTTCTTT.

V usage is TRBV2 and J usage is TRBJ2-7; 9 bases agree with TRBD1. Germline V gives CDR1 SNHLY, CDR2 FYNNEI. After removal of 7 bases from V and 5 bases from J, the junction contained 9 bases not matched to a gene. This CDR3 region has 14 residues. The CDR3 reads CASKTDRGVNEQYF. CDR3 bases: TGTGCCAGCAAAACGGACAGGGGTGTCAACGAGCAGTACTTC.

The CDR3, as DNA: TGTGCCTGGACGGGCAGGGGAACGCGAGCTTTCTTT. It codes for CAWTGRGTRAFF. V usage is TRBV30 and J usage is TRBJ1-1, with a tentative D call TRBD1 (6 bases). Germline V gene lookup returns CDR1 GTSNPN and CDR2 SVGIG (reference sequence). The CDR3 has 12 amino acids. With 4 bases removed from V and 10 bases from J, the gap between germline ends came to 16 bases.

This chain uses TRBV6-1 with TRBJ2-2; TRBD2 is a possible D gene (6 bases). This CDR3 spans 15 amino acids. Between the trimmed V and J ends, which lost 6 bases and 1 base, there was a span of 12 bases. Looked up from germline, CDR1 is MNHNS and CDR2 is SASEGT. CDR3 sequence reads: CASRAGTGNTGELFF. The DNA of the CDR3 is TGTGCCAGCAGGGCCGGGACTGGGAACACCGGGGAGCTGTTTTTT.

A remark on this clone: This same CDR3 is encoded by further DNA sequences in the sample. V usage is TRBV9 and J usage is TRBJ2-3, with D hard to call. CDR1 is SGDLS and CDR2 is YYNGEE in the germline V gene. This CDR3 spans 15 amino acids. V gave up 0 bases and J gave up 0 bases, with 8 bases separating them. As DNA, the CDR3 is TGTGCCAGCAGCGTAGGAAGCTCTAGCACAGATACGCAGTATTTT. It yields the protein CASSVGSSSTDTQYF. Using reference TRBV9 and TRBJ2-3 for the parts outside the CDR3, the full variable domain is DSGVTQTPKHLITATGQRVTLRCSPRSGDLSVYWYQQSLDQGLQFLIQYYNGEERAKGNILERFSAQQFPDLHSELNLSSLELGDSALYFCASSVGSSSTDTQYFGPGTRLTVL.

The chain uses TRBV5-1 and TRBJ1-1; D not certain. Germline V gene data show CDR1 as SGHRS and CDR2 as YFSETQ. CDR3 length: 14 residues. V lost 4 bases and J lost 7, with 17 bases in between. CDR3 sequence reads: CASSTRADPGEAFF. DNA for the CDR3: TGCGCCAGCAGCACAAGAGCGGACCCGGGTGAAGCTTTCTTT. Together with reference TRBV5-1 and TRBJ1-1, the CDR3 gives the full variable domain: KAGVTQTPRYLIKTRGQQVTLSCSPISGHRSVSWYQQTPGQGLQFLFEYFSETQRNKGNFPGRFSGRQFSNSRSEMNVSTLELGDSALYLCASSTRADPGEAFFGQGTRLTVV.

V usage is TRBV11-2 and J usage is TRBJ1-2; 10 nucleotides match TRBD1. The J segment lost 6 bases and the V segment lost 1 base, leaving 11 bases of the junction unmatched. The V gene's germline CDR1 is SGHAT and CDR2 FQNNGV. The CDR3 extends over 17 amino acids. The CDR3 region is CASSLVGQGRRGNGYTF. The CDR3 DNA reads TGTGCCAGCAGCTTAGTGGGACAGGGGCGGCGGGGGAATGGCTACACCTTC.